These T cell receptor beta chains were read from a single sample in a study of cytomegalovirus exposure and HLA in healthy donors. Libraries were prepared by immunoSEQ multiplex PCR; TCRdb keeps only in-frame clonotypes and omits some of them. The table includes under 35,000 clones, 35% to 55% detected once. What was sequenced was PBMCs. Source of these receptors: a woman aged 50 to 65 in good health and CMV-seronegative. Each CDR3 is given with its conserved first and last residue. A D gene is named only where the DNA matches it firmly. For some rows the clone size is stated as once, few or many, or as a class when expanded; others skip it.

j_call clone_size d_call v_call cdr3_nt cdr3_aa
TRBJ2-1 few . TRBV10-3 TGTGCCATCAGTGAACAGGACTACAATGAGCAGTTCTTC CAISEQDYNEQFF
TRBJ1-4 . TRBD1 TRBV6-1 TGTGCCAGCAGTGTAGGAATCGGGACAGTTAATGAAAAACTGTTTTTT CASSVGIGTVNEKLFF
TRBJ2-7 few . TRBV6-5 TGTGCCAGCAGTTATAGCCCTCCATTTTCCTACGAGCAGTACTTC CASSYSPPFSYEQYF
TRBJ1-2 few . TRBV6-1 TGTGCCAGCGGACAAGGGTTAAACTATGGCTACACCTTC CASGQGLNYGYTF
TRBJ1-6 . TRBD1 TRBV19 TGTGCCAGTAGCCGGACAGGGGAGAGCTCCTATAATTCACCCCTCCACTTT CASSRTGESSYNSPLHF
TRBJ2-3 . . TRBV5-1 TGCGCCAGCAGCTTGTCAGGGCCTCCCCCCCTAGATACGCAGTATTTT CASSLSGPPPLDTQYF
TRBJ2-3 . . TRBV2 TGTGCCACATGGGGGCCCCCTAGAGATACGCAGTATTTT CATWGPPRDTQYF
TRBJ1-1 . TRBD1 TRBV20-1 TGCAGTGCTTCGGACAGGGGAGCTTTCTTT CSASDRGAFF
TRBJ1-2 . . TRBV6-1 TGTGCCAGCAGTGACACTCTTTATGGCTACACCTTC CASSDTLYGYTF
TRBJ1-4 . . TRBV19 TGTGCCAGTACCAAGAAGACCGGGACACTAACTAATGAAAAACTGTTTTTT CASTKKTGTLTNEKLFF
TRBJ2-3 . TRBD1 TRBV28 TGTGCCAGCAGACCACGGGACAGGGGCACAGATACGCAGTATTTT CASRPRDRGTDTQYF
TRBJ2-2 . . TRBV19 TGTGCCAGTAGTATGGGCAGGGGAACCGGGGAGCTGTTTTTT CASSMGRGTGELFF
TRBJ2-3 . . TRBV30 TGTGCCTCGGGGCAGGGGTCAACAGATACGCAGTATTTT CASGQGSTDTQYF
TRBJ1-4 . . TRBV9 TGTGCCAGCAGCGTATCGAGGGCGGGACCGCGTAATGAAAAACTGTTTTTT CASSVSRAGPRNEKLFF
TRBJ1-1 few TRBD1 TRBV2 TGTGCCAGCACCGAAAAGGGGGCCTTGGGCACTGAAGCTTTCTTT CASTEKGALGTEAFF
TRBJ2-2 . TRBD2 TRBV4-1 TGCGCCAGCAGCCAAGAGGGGCTAGCGGGAGTAGACACCGGGGAGCTGTTTTTT CASSQEGLAGVDTGELFF
TRBJ1-3 . . TRBV18 TGTGCCAGCTCACCTTCGGGGGGGCCCGGCTCTGGAAACACCATATATTTT CASSPSGGPGSGNTIYF
TRBJ2-7 once TRBD1 TRBV5-1 TGCGCCAGCAGGGACCAGGGGGTAAGCGAGCAGTACTTC CASRDQGVSEQYF
TRBJ2-1 . . TRBV28 TGTGCCAGCAGTTTGGGGCCCCTCAATGAGCAGTTCTTC CASSLGPLNEQFF
TRBJ2-1 few . TRBV6-5 TGTGCCGCCAAGAGCGGACTGGCCTACAATGAGCAGTTCTTC CAAKSGLAYNEQFF
TRBJ2-5 . . TRBV6-5 TGTGCCAGCACAAACGGGGTGGGCGGAGGGGAGACCCAGTACTTC CASTNGVGGGETQYF
TRBJ2-5 . TRBD2 TRBV5-1 TGCGCCAGCAGCTACCAAACCCCTCCTGGACTAGCGGGATACCAAGAGACCCAGTACTTC CASSYQTPPGLAGYQETQYF
TRBJ1-2 . . TRBV27 TGTGCCAGCAGTTTAAGGCCAGGCGGGGGCTACACCTTC CASSLRPGGGYTF
TRBJ2-5 few . TRBV30 TGTGCCTGGCAGTCAGGGGAGACCCAGTACTTC CAWQSGETQYF
TRBJ2-2 . TRBD2 TRBV5-1 TGCGCCAGCCGCGCTAGCGGGGGATACACCGGGGAGCTGTTTTTT CASRASGGYTGELFF
TRBJ2-3 few . TRBV9 TGTGCCAGCAGCGCGGGGACTCACCCTAGCACAGATACGCAGTATTTT CASSAGTHPSTDTQYF
TRBJ2-1 . TRBD1 TRBV29-1 TGCAGCGTTCTATTGACAGGGAGCTCCTACAATGAGCAGTTCTTC CSVLLTGSSYNEQFF
TRBJ1-5 . . TRBV5-6 TGTGCCAGCAAGGTACGGGGGGCGAGCAATCAGCCCCAGCATTTT CASKVRGASNQPQHF
TRBJ2-7 few TRBD2 TRBV27 TGTGCCAGCAGTTTCAGGGCTAGCGGTCCTTCCTACGAGCAGTACTTC CASSFRASGPSYEQYF
TRBJ1-4 . TRBD1 TRBV6-1 TGTGCCAGCAGTGCCGGGACAGGGGGCGCAACTAATGAAAAACTGTTTTTT CASSAGTGGATNEKLFF
TRBJ2-3 . TRBD1 TRBV29-1 TGCAGCGTTGAAGGACAGGGGATGCCAGATACGCAGTATTTT CSVEGQGMPDTQYF
TRBJ2-7 . . TRBV19 TGTGCCAGTAGTATGAATGGGTTCGGGGAGCAGTACTTC CASSMNGFGEQYF
TRBJ2-3 . . TRBV10-3 TGTGCCATCAAGACCGGGACTCAATCCACAGATACGCAGTATTTT CAIKTGTQSTDTQYF
TRBJ2-3 . . TRBV7-6 TGTGCCAGCGAGCGGGGGATCACAGGGGGCTCAGATACGCAGTATTTT CASERGITGGSDTQYF
TRBJ2-7 . . TRBV28 TGTGCCAGCAGTTCGCTACTGGTGTCATACGAGCAGTACTTC CASSSLLVSYEQYF
TRBJ2-1 . . TRBV5-4 TGTGCCAGCAGCCACCACCAGGGGGAGGTCGCGGCCTACAATGAGCAGTTCTTC CASSHHQGEVAAYNEQFF
TRBJ2-3 . TRBD2 TRBV10-3 TGTGCCATCAGTGGGGAAGAGCGGGAGAAGGAAGATACGCAGTATTTT CAISGEEREKEDTQYF